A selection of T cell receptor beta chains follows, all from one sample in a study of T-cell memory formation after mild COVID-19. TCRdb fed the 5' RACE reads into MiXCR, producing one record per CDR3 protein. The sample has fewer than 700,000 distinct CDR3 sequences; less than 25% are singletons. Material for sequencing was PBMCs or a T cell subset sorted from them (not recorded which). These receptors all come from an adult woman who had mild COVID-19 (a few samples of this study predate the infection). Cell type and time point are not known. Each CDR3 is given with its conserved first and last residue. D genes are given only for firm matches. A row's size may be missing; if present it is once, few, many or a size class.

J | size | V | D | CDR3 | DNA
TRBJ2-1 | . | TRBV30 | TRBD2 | CAWSRGTSEGDEQFF | TGTGCCTGGAGTCGGGGGACTAGCGAGGGCGATGAGCAGTTCTTC
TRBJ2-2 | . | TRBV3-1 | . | CASSQVGPGRMSTGELFF | TGTGCCAGCAGCCAAGTTGGCCCGGGGAGGATGAGCACCGGGGAGCTGTTTTTT
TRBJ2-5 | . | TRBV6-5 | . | CASSRAGAKETQYF | TGTGCCAGCAGCCGCGCAGGGGCGAAAGAGACCCAGTACTTC
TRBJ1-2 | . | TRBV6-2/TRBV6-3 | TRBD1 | CASSGQVRGYGYTF | TGTGCCAGCAGCGGACAGGTCAGGGGCTATGGCTACACCTTC
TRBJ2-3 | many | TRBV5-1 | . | CASSFGAGPLTDTQYF | TGCGCCAGCAGCTTTGGGGCGGGTCCACTCACAGATACGCAGTATTTT
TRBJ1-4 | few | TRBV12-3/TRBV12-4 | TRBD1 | CASTPQGNEKLFF | TGTGCCAGCACCCCACAGGGGAATGAAAAACTGTTTTTT
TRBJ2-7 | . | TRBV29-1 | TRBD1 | CSVEWGTGNSYEQYF | TGCAGCGTTGAATGGGGGACAGGGAACTCCTACGAGCAGTACTTC
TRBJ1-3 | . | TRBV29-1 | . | CSVVLGFGNTIYF | TGCAGCGTTGTATTGGGGTTTGGAAACACCATATATTTT
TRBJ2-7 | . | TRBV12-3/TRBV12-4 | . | CASSVRLGSDEQYF | TGTGCCAGCAGTGTGAGGTTAGGAAGCGACGAGCAGTACTTC
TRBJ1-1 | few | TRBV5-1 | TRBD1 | CASSWTGDNTEAFF | TGCGCCAGCAGCTGGACAGGGGATAACACTGAAGCTTTCTTT
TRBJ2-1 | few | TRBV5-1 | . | CASSLMGLIYNEQFF | TGCGCCAGCAGCTTGATGGGATTAATCTACAATGAGCAGTTCTTC
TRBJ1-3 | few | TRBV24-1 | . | CATSASQGYGSGNTIYF | TGTGCCACCAGTGCCTCTCAGGGGTACGGGTCTGGAAACACCATATATTTT
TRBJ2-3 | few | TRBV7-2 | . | CASSLVSSDTQYF | TGTGCCAGCAGCTTAGTCTCGTCAGATACGCAGTATTTT
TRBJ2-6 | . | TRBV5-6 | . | CASSFNRAGANVLTF | TGTGCCAGCAGCTTCAACAGGGCTGGGGCCAACGTCCTGACTTTC
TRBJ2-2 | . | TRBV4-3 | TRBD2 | CASSQPRTRFSSGELFF | TGCGCCAGCAGCCAACCGAGGACTAGATTCTCTTCCGGGGAGCTGTTTTTT
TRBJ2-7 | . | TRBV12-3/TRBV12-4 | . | CASSEAGGHSYEQYF | TGTGCCAGCAGTGAGGCCGGGGGTCACTCCTACGAGCAGTACTTC
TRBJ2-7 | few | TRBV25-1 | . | CASSEAGQTPYEQYF | TGTGCCAGCAGTGAGGCGGGACAGACACCGTACGAGCAGTACTTC
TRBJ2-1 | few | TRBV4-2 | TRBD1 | CASSQAGGMNEQFF | TGTGCCAGCAGCCAAGCAGGGGGCATGAATGAGCAGTTCTTC
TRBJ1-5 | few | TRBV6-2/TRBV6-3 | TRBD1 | CASSYGQGSLNQPQHF | TGTGCCAGCAGTTATGGACAGGGATCCTTGAATCAGCCCCAGCATTTT
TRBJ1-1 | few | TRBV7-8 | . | CASSLGPSGTEAFF | TGTGCCAGCAGCTTAGGACCTTCGGGGACTGAAGCTTTCTTT
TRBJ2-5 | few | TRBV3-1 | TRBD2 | CASSQRHSGLQETQYF | TGTGCCAGCAGCCAAAGGCATAGCGGGTTGCAAGAGACCCAGTACTTC
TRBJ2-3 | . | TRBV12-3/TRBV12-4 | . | CASTHNTIGVGSPGTQYF | TGTGCCAGCACCCACAACACAATAGGGGTAGGGTCCCCTGGTACGCAGTATTTT
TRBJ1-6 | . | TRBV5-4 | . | CASSLLITGSNSPLHF | TGTGCCAGCAGCTTGCTAATTACGGGGAGTAATTCACCCCTCCACTTT
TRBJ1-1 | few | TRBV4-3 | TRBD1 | CASSQALTGKAFF | TGCGCCAGCAGCCAAGCCCTGACAGGGAAAGCTTTCTTT
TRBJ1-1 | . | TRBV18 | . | CASSPSGVGDTEAFF | TGTGCCAGCTCACCCTCCGGGGTCGGGGACACTGAAGCTTTCTTT
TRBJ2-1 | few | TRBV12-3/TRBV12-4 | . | CASSLAGTGTSEQFF | TGTGCCAGCAGTTTAGCTGGGACCGGGACGAGTGAGCAGTTCTTC
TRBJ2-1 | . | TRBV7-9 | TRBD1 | CASSLALGQGSYNEQFF | TGTGCCAGCAGCTTAGCTCTGGGACAGGGGTCCTACAATGAGCAGTTCTTC
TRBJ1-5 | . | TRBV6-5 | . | CASSYTGTGPQHF | TGTGCCAGCAGTTACACCGGGACGGGGCCCCAGCATTTT
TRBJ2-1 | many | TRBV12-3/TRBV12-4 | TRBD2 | CASGLAAYNEQFF | TGTGCCAGCGGACTAGCGGCCTACAATGAGCAGTTCTTC
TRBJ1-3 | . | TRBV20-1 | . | CSAPNRDTSGNTIYF | TGCAGTGCCCCAAACCGGGACACCTCTGGAAACACCATATATTTT
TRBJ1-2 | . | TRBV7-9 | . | CASTLGVGGYTF | TGTGCCAGCACCTTGGGGGTAGGAGGCTACACCTTC
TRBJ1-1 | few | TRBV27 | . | CASNPGRLDYTEAFF | TGTGCCAGCAACCCCGGGCGCTTGGATTACACTGAAGCTTTCTTT
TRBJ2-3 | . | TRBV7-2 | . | CASSLDWTDGTSQYF | TGTGCCAGCAGCTTAGATTGGACAGACGGGACTTCGCAGTATTTT
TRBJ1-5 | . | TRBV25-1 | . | CASSEPGKQPQHF | TGTGCCAGCAGTGAGCCGGGGAAACAGCCCCAGCATTTT
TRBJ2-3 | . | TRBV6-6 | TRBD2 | CASRSGAREGYTQYF | TGTGCCAGCAGGTCGGGCGCGCGGGAGGGCTATACGCAGTATTTT
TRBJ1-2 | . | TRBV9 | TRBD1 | CASSASGGYGYTF | TGTGCCAGCAGCGCTTCAGGGGGTTATGGCTACACCTTC
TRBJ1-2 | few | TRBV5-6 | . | CASSSTGADYGYTF | TGTGCCAGCAGCTCGACGGGGGCGGACTATGGCTACACCTTC
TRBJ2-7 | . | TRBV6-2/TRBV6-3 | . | CASSSVSGLAYEQYF | TGTGCCAGCAGTTCCGTTAGCGGCCTTGCCTACGAGCAGTACTTC
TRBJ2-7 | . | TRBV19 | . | CASSQNALDYEQYF | TGTGCCAGTAGCCAGAACGCTTTGGACTACGAGCAGTACTTC
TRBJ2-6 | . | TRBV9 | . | CASSPEASSGANVLTF | TGTGCCAGCAGCCCAGAGGCGAGCTCTGGGGCCAACGTCCTGACTTTC